The rows below give T cell receptor beta chains drawn from one sample of a study of T-cell reconstitution after alpha-beta-depleted transplantation in children. TCRdb called the PCR reads again in MiXCR, with one record for every CDR3 protein. The sample contains 500,000 to 600,000 distinct CDR3 sequences, over 20% of which appear only once. This specimen consisted of PBMCs, obtained before TCRalphabeta/CD19-depleted stem cell transplant. The origin of the receptors is a boy less than two years old with Wiskott-Aldrich syndrome, due to receive a stem cell transplant. Both conserved end residues are part of each CDR3. Each record gives: J gene, V gene, clone size, D gene, CDR3 protein, CDR3 DNA. A D gene is named only where the DNA matches it firmly. Not all rows give a size; the values are once, few, many and, for expanded clones, a class.

>TRBJ2-7|TRBV20-1|NA|TRBD2
CSARPGLYPSEQYF
TGCAGTGCTAGACCGGGACTATACCCGAGCGAGCAGTACTTC
>TRBJ2-3|TRBV10-3|NA|NA
CAISAGGQPLTDTQYF
TGTGCCATCAGTGCCGGGGGGCAGCCCCTGACAGATACGCAGTATTTT
>TRBJ2-7|TRBV28|NA|NA
CASSWAAAQGHYEQYF
TGTGCCAGCAGTTGGGCCGCCGCGCAGGGACACTACGAGCAGTACTTC
>TRBJ2-1|TRBV20-1|many|TRBD2
CSASSGSSYNEQFF
TGCAGTGCTAGCAGCGGGAGCTCCTACAATGAGCAGTTCTTC
>TRBJ2-5|TRBV11-2|NA|TRBD2
CASSLSRLAGGRVGETQYF
TGTGCCAGCAGCTTAAGCCGACTAGCGGGAGGGAGGGTTGGAGAGACCCAGTACTTC
>TRBJ2-6|TRBV4-2|NA|NA
CASSQVKSGANVLTF
TGTGCCAGCAGCCAAGTTAAGTCCGGGGCCAACGTCCTGACTTTC
>TRBJ2-3|TRBV5-1|NA|NA
CASSSALYPLYTDTQYF
TGCGCCAGCAGCAGCGCCCTGTACCCGCTCTACACAGATACGCAGTATTTT
>TRBJ2-4|TRBV28|NA|TRBD2
CASSLSTSGSKNIQYF
TGTGCCAGCAGTTTATCCACTAGCGGTTCCAAAAACATTCAGTACTTC
>TRBJ2-4|TRBV10-2|NA|TRBD1
CASRGTGGLNIQYF
TGCGCCAGCAGGGGGACAGGAGGCCTAAACATTCAGTACTTC
>TRBJ2-3|TRBV7-9|NA|NA
CASRPRADTDTQYF
TGTGCCAGCAGACCCCGAGCGGACACAGATACGCAGTATTTT
>TRBJ2-4|TRBV10-3|NA|NA
CAIGKDRGLDIQYF
TGTGCCATCGGGAAAGATAGGGGTTTGGACATTCAGTACTTC
>TRBJ2-3|TRBV6-5|NA|NA
CASSLANTQYF
TGTGCCAGCAGTCTCGCTAATACGCAGTATTTT
>TRBJ2-5|TRBV12-3/TRBV12-4|many|NA
CASSLAGRETQYF
TGTGCCAGCAGTTTAGCAGGACGGGAGACCCAGTACTTC
>TRBJ1-4|TRBV6-1|NA|NA
CASSFRRGEKLFF
TGTGCCAGCAGCTTCCGGAGGGGTGAAAAACTGTTTTTT
>TRBJ1-2|TRBV5-1|NA|TRBD1
CASNPGGYGYTF
TGCGCCAGCAATCCAGGGGGCTATGGCTACACCTTC
>TRBJ2-2|TRBV28|few|TRBD1
CAAGQGAIRELFF
TGTGCCGCCGGACAGGGGGCGATCCGGGAGCTGTTTTTT
>TRBJ2-5|TRBV5-1|once|NA
CASGGGQPIYQETQYF
TGCGCCAGCGGCGGGGGACAGCCGATTTACCAAGAGACCCAGTACTTC
>TRBJ2-2|TRBV12-3/TRBV12-4|NA|NA
CASKLSANTGELFF
TGTGCCAGCAAGCTCAGCGCGAACACCGGGGAGCTGTTTTTT
>TRBJ2-1|TRBV5-1|NA|NA
CASSLEGHNEQFF
TGCGCCAGCAGCCTTGAGGGCCACAATGAGCAGTTCTTC
>TRBJ2-7|TRBV29-1|NA|NA
CSVGLDSYEQYF
TGCAGCGTTGGGTTGGATTCCTACGAGCAGTACTTC
>TRBJ2-5|TRBV12-3/TRBV12-4|NA|NA
CASSSIQETQYF
TGTGCCAGCAGTTCAATCCAAGAGACCCAGTACTTC
>TRBJ2-5|TRBV20-1|few|TRBD2
CSARDWRELETQYF
TGCAGTGCTAGAGATTGGCGGGAGCTCGAGACCCAGTACTTC
>TRBJ2-5|TRBV11-1|few|NA
CASSLVGGLLMYQETQYF
TGTGCCAGCAGCTTAGTTGGGGGTTTACTAATGTACCAAGAGACCCAGTACTTC
>TRBJ1-5|TRBV20-1|few|NA
CSARDRPNQPQHF
TGCAGTGCTAGAGACAGGCCCAATCAGCCCCAGCATTTT
>TRBJ1-5|TRBV3-1|few|NA
CASSQDGNQPQHF
TGTGCCAGCAGTCAGGACGGTAATCAGCCCCAGCATTTT
>TRBJ1-4|TRBV23-1|NA|NA
CASSQSGATNEKLFF
TGCGCCAGCAGTCAATCTGGTGCAACTAATGAAAAACTGTTTTTT
>TRBJ2-1|TRBV30|NA|NA
CAWSFGSSYNEQFF
TGTGCCTGGAGTTTTGGTAGCTCCTACAATGAGCAGTTCTTC
>TRBJ1-4|TRBV2|NA|TRBD1
CATTGDRANALRLFF
TGTGCCACCACGGGGGACAGGGCCAATGCGTTGCGACTGTTTTTT
>TRBJ1-5|TRBV3-1|NA|NA
CASSQAYNQPQHF
TGTGCCAGCAGCCAAGCTTACAATCAGCCCCAGCATTTT
>TRBJ2-1|TRBV11-1|few|TRBD2
CASSPTSGRPAEDFNEQFF
TGTGCCAGCAGCCCTACTAGCGGGAGGCCCGCCGAGGATTTCAATGAGCAGTTCTTC
>TRBJ1-1|TRBV5-1|NA|NA
CASSFGGAPTEAFF
TGCGCCAGCAGCTTCGGGGGGGCGCCCACTGAAGCTTTCTTT
>TRBJ1-1|TRBV5-1|many|NA
CASRQDGATEAFF
TGCGCCAGCAGACAAGACGGAGCCACTGAAGCTTTCTTT
>TRBJ2-1|TRBV12-3/TRBV12-4|few|TRBD2
CASSLRAGKDYEQFF
TGTGCCAGCAGTTTACGAGCGGGAAAGGATTATGAGCAGTTCTTC
>TRBJ1-4|TRBV6-1|few|NA
CASRRAGQSRATNEKLFF
TGTGCCAGCAGGCGTGCCGGACAGTCGCGGGCAACTAATGAAAAACTGTTTTTT
>TRBJ1-1|TRBV27|few|NA
CASSRGRAMNTEAFF
TGTGCCAGCAGCAGGGGCAGGGCGATGAACACTGAAGCTTTCTTT
>TRBJ2-3|TRBV5-1|NA|NA
CGSSSSGDYTDTQYF
TGCGGCAGCAGCTCCTCAGGGGACTACACAGATACGCAGTATTTT
>TRBJ2-7|TRBV5-1|few|NA
CASSPTGGGLEQYF
TGCGCCAGCAGCCCGACCGGTGGAGGGCTCGAGCAGTACTTC
>TRBJ2-5|TRBV29-1|few|TRBD1
CSVAGQGAPQETQYF
TGCAGCGTTGCCGGCCAGGGGGCCCCCCAAGAGACCCAGTACTTC
>TRBJ2-2|TRBV5-1|few|TRBD1
CASSAPQGFSTGELFF
TGCGCCAGCAGCGCACCACAGGGGTTCTCCACCGGGGAGCTGTTTTTT
>TRBJ1-1|TRBV29-1|NA|NA
CSVAPRLNTEAFF
TGCAGCGTTGCTCCGAGATTGAACACTGAAGCTTTCTTT